These 27 T cell receptor beta chains were all obtained from the same sample, sequenced in a study of human T cells and chemical hapten exposure. TCRdb re-derived calls from the RACE reads in MiXCR, one entry per CDR3 protein. The sample shows around 50,000 distinct CDR3 sequences, around 9.3% of them seen only once. The sample's time point: patch test 1, 2 weeks after DPC sensitization. Treatment given: therapeutic diphenylcyclopropenone sensitization with weekly scalp DPC. The material sequenced was whole blood, taken in connection with sensitization to the hapten diphenylcyclopropenone (DPC). All receptors derive from a woman between 50 and 59 years old with alopecia areata. Some clones in this sample may be carry-over from other donors' samples.

The sample holds many counts of this clonotype. The chain combines TRBV27 with TRBJ1-2; 11 nucleotides line up with TRBD1. Germline assignment: CDR1 MNHEY and CDR2 SMNVEV (reference sequence). The CDR3 length is 14 residues. The V gene end was trimmed by 8 bases and the J gene end by 8 bases; junction bases not matched to a gene: 10. CDR3 nucleotide sequence: TGTGCCAGCCGGACAGGGGGCGCAGGAGGGGGCTACACCTTC. This codes for CASRTGGAGGGYTF.

This clonotype was seen ten or more times. In DNA form, the CDR3 reads TGTGCCAGCAGCTTAGATAGTACTAACTATGGCTACACCTTC. Amino acid sequence: CASSLDSTNYGYTF. The chain carries TRBV7-9 and TRBJ1-2; D is unresolved. The V gene lost 1 base and the J gene lost 0 bases, with 6 bases spanning the gap. Germline V gene lookup returns CDR1 SEHNR and CDR2 FQNEAQ (reference sequence). There are 14 residues in the CDR3.

The rearrangement links TRBV28 to TRBJ1-2; D possibly corresponds to TRBD1 (5 bases). The CDR3 contains 15 residues. Germline CDR1 and CDR2: MDHEN and SYDVKM. The V and J ends lost 6 bases and 2 bases respectively, with 16 bases between them. DNA for the CDR3: TGTGCCAGCAGGGAAGCGCGCGCAGGGAACTATGGCTACACCTTC. Its protein is CASREARAGNYGYTF.

This clonotype was seen at least ten times. The chain combines TRBV11-2 with TRBJ1-4; weak D call: TRBD1 (6 bases). V was shortened by 5 bases and J by 4 bases, with 11 bases between the two germline ends. Per germline, CDR1 SGHAT and CDR2 FQNNGV. The length of the CDR3 is 14 residues. CDR3 nucleotides: TGTGCCAGCAGCCCCGGACAGCATAATGAAAAACTGTTTTTT. This gives the protein CASSPGQHNEKLFF.

This clonotype was observed a handful of times. The junction differs from germline at one of its ends, possibly a read error. The genes are TRBV7-2 and TRBJ2-1; TRBD2 agrees at 10 bases. Germline V gene sequence: CDR1 SGHTA, CDR2 FQGNSA. This CDR3 comprises 12 residues. Here the CDR3 reads CASSLVSLAGVF. The CDR3 region has the DNA TGTGCCAGCAGCTTAGTAAGCCTAGCGGGAGTCTTC.

This clonotype showed up many times. The genes are TRBV6-1 and TRBJ2-7, with D perhaps matching TRBD1 or TRBD2 (5 bases each). The germline V gene has CDR1 MNHNS and CDR2 SASEGT. This CDR3 has 15 amino acids. V lost 5 bases and J lost 3, with 17 bases in between. In nucleotides, the CDR3 is TGTGCCAGCAGTAAGACCCGAGGGGAGCTCTACGAGCAGTACTTC. Translating gives CASSKTRGELYEQYF.

This clonotype appeared many times. This chain joins TRBV6-5 and TRBJ2-4; 9 nucleotides match TRBD1. J gave up 11 bases and V 6 bases, and 17 bases lay outside the gene matches. CDR3 length: 16 residues. Germline V CDR1 and CDR2: MNHEY, SVGAGI. CDR3 nucleotides: TGTGCCAGCAGACCGAATATGGGACAGGGCCGAAGGGTTCAGTACTTC. Translated: CASRPNMGQGRRVQYF.

A remark on this clonotype: The junction departs from the called germline gene at one end, perhaps through a read error. The rearrangement links TRBV6-2 or TRBV6-3 to TRBJ1-5; D is undetermined. Germline loops: CDR1 MNHEY, CDR2 SVGEGT. The CDR3 extends over 11 amino acids. This CDR3 is CASGVNQPQRF. The DNA for the CDR3 is TGTGCCAGCGGGGTCAATCAGCCCCAGCGTTTT.

This clonotype was observed at least ten times. J is TRBJ1-1 and V is TRBV29-1, with D tentatively TRBD1 (6 bases). Trimming removed 4 bases from V and 2 bases from J, with 8 bases in between. The CDR3 loop spans 12 amino acids. From germline, CDR1 is SQVTM and CDR2 ANQGSEA. The CDR3 DNA reads TGCAGCGTTGGGACAGCAAACACTGAAGCTTTCTTT. This sequence encodes CSVGTANTEAFF.

This clonotype appeared many times. This sequence joins TRBV19 and TRBJ2-5, with TRBD1 identical over 7 bases. Trimming at V came to 10 bases and at J to 4 bases, leaving 12 bases not matched to a gene. This CDR3 is built from 14 residues. Per the germline V gene, CDR1 is LNHDA and CDR2 is SQIVND (reference sequence). The CDR3 region has the DNA TGTGCCAAAAAAACGCCGGGACAGCTAGAGACCCAGTACTTC. This codes for CAKKTPGQLETQYF.

This clonotype came up a few times. The V call is TRBV2, the J call TRBJ1-1; D remains ambiguous. Trimming left V 4 bases short and J 6 bases short, with 15 bases between. Germline loops: CDR1 SNHLY, CDR2 FYNNEI. There are 14 residues in the CDR3. CDR3: CASSGTGIKAEAFF. CDR3 DNA sequence: TGTGCCAGCAGTGGGACGGGCATAAAGGCTGAAGCTTTCTTT.

This clonotype has at least ten counts. This chain links TRBV6-6 with TRBJ2-7; D gene uncertain. The ends were cut back, 5 bases at V and 9 bases at J, with 14 bases in the middle. The CDR3 has 12 amino acids. Looked up from germline, CDR1 is MNHNY and CDR2 is SVGAGI (reference sequence). CDR3 amino acids: CASSPPGPGQYF. The DNA of the CDR3 is TGTGCCAGCAGTCCCCCAGGTCCCGGGCAGTACTTC.

This clonotype was seen repeatedly, ten times or more. J is TRBJ1-5 and V is TRBV7-2; D is unresolved. The germline V gene encodes CDR1 SGHTA and CDR2 FQGNSA. V dropped 5 bases and J dropped 2 bases, with 10 bases sitting between them. The CDR3 covers 14 residues. The CDR3 loop reads CASSLGGGNQPQHF. The CDR3 coding sequence is TGTGCCAGCAGCCTAGGTGGGGGCAATCAGCCCCAGCATTTT. The variable domain in full, completed from reference TRBV7-2 and TRBJ1-5, reads GAGVSQSPSNKVTEKGKDVELRCDPISGHTALYWYRQSLGQGLEFLIYFQGNSAPDKSGLPSDRFSAERTGGSVSTLTIQRTQQEDSAVYLCASSLGGGNQPQHFGDGTRLSIL.

This clonotype was detected ten times or more. The chain combines TRBV6-5 with TRBJ1-1, with D possibly TRBD1 on 6 matching bases. The CDR3 has 14 residues. Germline CDR1 and CDR2: MNHEY and SVGAGI. Trimming cost V 7 bases and J 3 bases, with 15 bases left between them. The CDR3 protein is CASNPAGGHTEAFF. In DNA form, the CDR3 reads TGTGCCAGCAACCCGGCGGGGGGCCACACTGAAGCTTTCTTT.

This clonotype has ten or more counts. The rearrangement joins TRBV29-1 to TRBJ2-7; D ambiguous. Per germline, CDR1 SQVTM and CDR2 ANQGSEA. The CDR3 loop spans 12 amino acids. The V gene lost 3 bases and the J gene lost 7 bases, with 13 bases spanning the gap. DNA for the CDR3: TGCAGCGTTGATACTCAGACTGGGGAGCAGTACTTC. Amino acid sequence: CSVDTQTGEQYF.

This clonotype was detected many times. This chain links TRBV20-1 with TRBJ1-5; perhaps TRBD1 as D (6 bases). Germline assignment: CDR1 DFQATT and CDR2 SNEGSKA (reference sequence). V dropped 3 bases and J dropped 3 bases, with 9 bases sitting between them. The CDR3 spans 13 residues. This CDR3 is CSARGDNNQPQHF. In DNA, the CDR3 is TGCAGTGCTAGGGGGGACAACAATCAGCCCCAGCATTTT.

This rearrangement joins TRBV20-1 to TRBJ2-5, with D possibly matching TRBD1 (6 bases). The CDR3 has 12 amino acids. Germline loops: CDR1 DFQATT, CDR2 SNEGSKA (reference sequence). V gave up 5 bases and J gave up 7 bases, with 14 bases separating them. The CDR3 bases are TGCAGTGCTGGGGACATCGCGAGGACCCAGTACTTC. Its protein is CSAGDIARTQYF.

A word on this clonotype: A read error may explain this, as a much larger clone is one base away. The chain employs TRBV7-7 and TRBJ2-3; tentatively, D is TRBD2 (6 bases). This CDR3 region has 15 residues. Looked up from germline, CDR1 is SSHAT and CDR2 is FNYEAQ (reference sequence). CDR3 coding DNA: TGTGCCAGCAGCCCTATAGGACTATCCACAGATGCGCAGTATTTT. Translation gives CASSPIGLSTDAQYF.

The chain employs TRBV20-1 and TRBJ2-3; TRBD2 is a possible D gene (6 bases). V was cut by 4 bases and J by 0 bases, with 23 bases left in between. This CDR3 is 18 amino acids long. Germline lookup yields CDR1 DFQATT and CDR2 SNEGSKA (reference sequence). The CDR3 reads CSATPPTAGYASTDTQYF. The CDR3 nucleotides read TGCAGTGCTACCCCACCGACGGCGGGATATGCTAGCACAGATACGCAGTATTTT.

This clonotype was found many times. The chain uses TRBV7-2 and TRBJ2-7; 8 nucleotides agree with TRBD1. The V and J ends lost 2 bases and 3 bases, in that order; junction bases with no gene match: 6. The CDR3 runs to 15 residues. CDR1 is SGHTA and CDR2 is FQGNSA in the germline V gene. The CDR3 region is CASSLRAGGDYEQYF. CDR3 coding DNA: TGTGCCAGCAGCTTAAGGGCAGGGGGCGACTACGAGCAGTACTTC.

This clonotype came up many times. The chain uses TRBV19 and TRBJ2-3, with D possibly being TRBD1 (6 bases). Trimming cost V 3 bases and J 0 bases, with 10 bases left between them. Germline V gives CDR1 LNHDA, CDR2 SQIVND (reference sequence). The CDR3 contains 15 residues. CDR3 sequence reads: CASSMDRSSTDTQYF. CDR3 bases: TGTGCCAGTAGTATGGACAGATCTAGCACAGATACGCAGTATTTT.

This clonotype came up many times. This chain links TRBV6-5 with TRBJ1-6; D ambiguous. This CDR3 has 16 amino acids. The V end was cut by 2 bases, the J end by 0 bases, with 8 bases between. Germline V gene data show CDR1 as MNHEY and CDR2 as SVGAGI. CDR3 amino acids: CASSYRASSYNSPLHF. The CDR3, as DNA: TGTGCCAGCAGTTACCGAGCAAGCTCCTATAATTCACCCCTCCACTTT.

This clonotype was observed many times. The chain has TRBV5-4 and TRBJ2-1, with a tentative D call TRBD2 (6 bases). Trimming cost V 5 bases and J 4 bases, with 10 bases left between them. Germline values: CDR1 SGHNT, CDR2 YYREEE (reference sequence). The length of the CDR3 is 13 residues. CDR3 sequence: CASSPGTYNEQFF. CDR3 in DNA: TGTGCCAGCAGTCCTGGGACTTACAATGAGCAGTTCTTC.

This clonotype was seen more than once but under ten times. V is TRBV4-3 and J is TRBJ2-7, with no clear D. The CDR3 contains 14 residues. Germline CDR1 and CDR2: LGHNA and YSLEER. Trimming removed 4 bases from V and 0 bases from J, with 10 bases in between. CDR3 protein: CASSPGPGSYEQYF. CDR3 in DNA: TGCGCCAGCAGCCCCGGTCCCGGCTCCTACGAGCAGTACTTC.

This clonotype was recorded at least ten times. The CDR3 loop reads CASRSGVGQPQHF. CDR3 coding DNA: TGTGCCAGCAGATCAGGGGTGGGGCAGCCCCAGCATTTT. The rearrangement links TRBV28 to TRBJ1-5, with a tentative D call TRBD1 (6 bases). CDR1 and CDR2 (germline): MDHEN, SYDVKM. Trimming cost V 6 bases and J 7 bases, with 13 bases left between them. The CDR3 length is 13 residues.

The chain couples TRBV27 to TRBJ2-2; 8 bases line up with TRBD1. The CDR3 covers 15 residues. Unmatched junction bases numbered 6, after V lost 5 bases and J lost 4 bases. Germline V gives CDR1 MNHEY, CDR2 SMNVEV (reference sequence). The CDR3 DNA reads TGTGCCAGCAGTAAGGACAGGGTCGGCACCGGGGAGCTGTTTTTT. The encoded protein is CASSKDRVGTGELFF.

This clonotype has at least ten counts. This chain links TRBV5-1 with TRBJ1-6; D call uncertain. The CDR3 extends over 15 amino acids. The V gene's germline CDR1 is SGHRS and CDR2 YFSETQ. Trimming stripped 4 bases from V and 7 bases from J, with 15 bases between. The CDR3 DNA is TGCGCCAGCAGCGAGAGGACGGACGCGAATTCACCCCTCCACTTT. Translated: CASSERTDANSPLHF.